The 23 T cell receptor beta chains given below trace back to one sample, sequenced in a study of regulatory T cells in long-lasting Graves disease. Noted time point: newly diagnosed GD, antithyroid drugs for less than 3 months. Researchers made the TCR library from RNA that was extracted from PBMCs. TCR beta libraries were built with iRepertoire HTBI primers and Arm-PCR of CDR3 regions. Via MiXCR, TCRdb re-called the multiplex PCR reads, giving one row per CDR3 protein. The table lists more than 450,000 distinct CDR3 sequences, 12% of them singletons. In addition, the sample was reused for a study of T cells in Graves' hyperthyroidism and ophthalmopathy.

The sample here was peripheral blood mononuclear cells (PBMCs), taken at new diagnosis, from a patient treated with antithyroid drugs. These receptor sequences come from a woman aged 30 to 39 with Graves disease.

There are many counts of this clonotype. J is TRBJ2-1 and V is TRBV7-8; D gene uncertain. This CDR3 is built from 14 residues. CDR1 and CDR2 from the germline V gene are SGHVS and FQNEAQ. V lost 0 bases, J lost 8 bases, and 11 bases lay in between. CDR3 protein: CASSLAVSSDEQFF. The CDR3 DNA sequence: TGTGCCAGCAGCTTAGCGGTCTCTAGTGATGAGCAGTTCTTC.

In this sample, this clonotype turned up many times. The genes are TRBV11-2 and TRBJ1-2; possibly TRBD1 for D (5 bases). Per germline, CDR1 SGHAT and CDR2 FQNNGV. V was pared by 4 bases and J by 4 bases, with 13 bases between. This CDR3 region has 14 residues. The CDR3 coding sequence is TGTGCCAGCAGCTCCCTTAAAACAGGCTATGGCTACACCTTC. It translates to CASSSLKTGYGYTF.

J is TRBJ2-4 and V is TRBV7-9; D is uncertain. In germline, CDR1 is SEHNR, CDR2 FQNEAQ (reference sequence). V was cut by 5 bases and J by 2 bases, with 10 bases left in between. This CDR3 region has 14 residues. CDR3 DNA: TGTGCCAGCAGCCCAGAGATCACCAAAAACATTCAGTACTTC. This gives the protein CASSPEITKNIQYF.

This clonotype was seen only a few times. The chain couples TRBV20-1 to TRBJ2-3; the D gene could be TRBD1 or TRBD2 (5 bases each). The ends were cut back, 8 bases at V and 1 base at J, with 10 bases in the middle. The CDR3 totals 12 residues. Looked up from germline, CDR1 is DFQATT and CDR2 is SNEGSKA (reference sequence). In DNA, the CDR3 is TGCAGTACGGGGCAGGGCACAGATACGCAGTATTTT. Protein: CSTGQGTDTQYF.

In its sample, this clonotype was seen many times. This chain connects TRBV27 to TRBJ2-1, with 7 bases lining up with TRBD1. The CDR3 runs to 15 residues. The V gene end was trimmed by 5 bases and the J gene end by 4 bases; junction bases not matched to a gene: 8. Germline V lookup: CDR1 MNHEY, CDR2 SMNVEV (reference sequence). CDR3 loop: CASSDRDSRYNEQFF. CDR3 sequence (DNA): TGTGCCAGCAGTGACCGGGACAGTCGGTACAATGAGCAGTTCTTC.

CDR3 sequence: CSANAGGYEQYF. The DNA of the CDR3 is TGCAGTGCTAACGCGGGGGGCTACGAGCAGTACTTC. The chain carries TRBV20-1 and TRBJ2-7, with 8 bases aligning to TRBD2. The CDR3 spans 12 residues. With V trimmed by 4 bases and J by 3 bases, 2 bases remained unmatched. Germline V gene data show CDR1 as DFQATT and CDR2 as SNEGSKA (reference sequence).

This clonotype was detected many times. The V gene is TRBV29-1, the J gene TRBJ2-5; the D gene is possibly TRBD1 (6 bases). V lost 0 bases and J lost 3, with 11 bases in between. Germline values: CDR1 SQVTM, CDR2 ANQGSEA. The CDR3 runs to 14 residues. The CDR3 coding sequence is TGCAGCGTTGAAGATGGGGGCGGAGAAGAGACCCAGTACTTC. This encodes CSVEDGGGEETQYF. Drawing the rest from reference TRBV29-1 and TRBJ2-5, the complete variable domain is SAVISQKPSRDICQRGTSLTIQCQVDSQVTMMFWYRQQPGQSLTLIATANQGSEATYESGFVIDKFPISRPNLTFSTLTVSNMSPEDSSIYLCSVEDGGGEETQYFGPGTRLLVL.

This clonotype was recorded many times. The V and J genes are TRBV29-1 and TRBJ1-4; 7 nucleotides line up with TRBD1. The germline gives CDR1 SQVTM, CDR2 ANQGSEA. Trimming removed 4 bases from V and 7 bases from J; junction bases left unmatched: 3. The CDR3 length is 12 residues. Written as DNA, the CDR3 is TGCAGCGTTGCCCAGGGGGGTGAAAAACTGTTTTTT. It translates to CSVAQGGEKLFF.

This clonotype was detected many times. The rearrangement joins TRBV29-1 to TRBJ2-1; TRBD2 aligns across 16 bases. The CDR3 runs 15 residues. Per germline, CDR1 SQVTM and CDR2 ANQGSEA. The ends lost 3 bases at V and 12 bases at J; junction bases unmatched: 8. The CDR3 DNA is TGCAGCGTTGAGAAGGGACTAGCGGGAGGGGGCGGGCAGTTCTTC. Its translation is CSVEKGLAGGGGQFF.

This clonotype was seen repeatedly, ten times or more. V is TRBV28 and J is TRBJ2-2; D ambiguous. Between the trimmed V and J ends, which lost 7 bases and 0 bases, there was a span of 9 bases. CDR3 length equals 14 residues. Germline V CDR1 and CDR2: MDHEN, SYDVKM. The CDR3 nucleotides read TGTGCCAGCACCAAGTATACGAACACCGGGGAGCTGTTTTTT. Its translation is CASTKYTNTGELFF.

This clonotype was observed many times. J is TRBJ2-5 and V is TRBV14; D unclear. The germline CDR1 and CDR2 sequences are SGHDN and FVKESK. Trimming stripped 3 bases from V and 0 bases from J, with 5 bases between. This CDR3 spans 13 amino acids. DNA for the CDR3: TGTGCCAGCAGCCACAGAGACCAAGAGACCCAGTACTTC. It yields the protein CASSHRDQETQYF.

The chain carries TRBV2 and TRBJ1-1; TRBD1 might be the D (6 bases). From germline, CDR1 is SNHLY and CDR2 FYNNEI. The V end lost 2 bases, the J end lost 2 bases, and 12 bases lay between the germline ends. The CDR3 contains 15 residues. CDR3 DNA: TGTGCCAGCAGTGAACTTCGGGGGGCCAACACTGAAGCTTTCTTT. Protein: CASSELRGANTEAFF.

At least ten counts were recorded for this clonotype. The chain employs TRBV12-3 or TRBV12-4 and TRBJ1-1; 8 bases agree with TRBD1. This CDR3 is 14 amino acids long. With 8 bases clipped from V and 3 bases from J, the junction kept 8 bases outside the gene matches. The CDR3 reads CASGDRRRDTEAFF. CDR3 in DNA: TGTGCCAGCGGGGACAGGCGGAGGGACACTGAAGCTTTCTTT.

This clonotype was seen many times. The chain joins TRBV29-1 to TRBJ1-1, with TRBD1 as a possible D gene (6 bases). Germline values: CDR1 SQVTM, CDR2 ANQGSEA. The V end was cut by 5 bases, the J end by 0 bases, with 19 bases between. This CDR3 comprises 16 residues. CDR3 coding DNA: TGCAGCGTTCCCCGTTCCGGGTCAGGGGTGAACACTGAAGCTTTCTTT. Translated: CSVPRSGSGVNTEAFF.

This clonotype was picked up many times. The chain joins TRBV5-8 to TRBJ2-7; no definite D call. The V gene's germline CDR1 is SGHTS and CDR2 YDEGEE. This CDR3 is 13 amino acids long. Trimming took off 5 bases at V and 5 bases at J, with 14 bases between the two ends. The CDR3 spells CASRLPIGDEQYF. CDR3 nucleotides: TGTGCCAGCAGGCTTCCCATAGGAGACGAGCAGTACTTC.

As regards this clonotype: A much larger clone lies one base from this, so it may be a read error. This likely comes from a read error, as the CDR3 has no conserved phenylalanine or tryptophan at its end. The rearrangement links TRBV27 to TRBJ2-5; TRBD1 aligns across 10 bases. With V trimmed by 3 bases and J by 4 bases, 20 bases remained unmatched. The CDR3 is made up of 20 amino acids. Germline V lookup: CDR1 MNHEY, CDR2 SMNVEV (reference sequence). The CDR3 nucleotides read TGTGCCAGCAGTTTCTCAGGCCGGGACAGGGGCCGGCCTAAACTAGAGACCCAGTACGTC. This gives the protein CASSFSGRDRGRPKLETQYV.

This clonotype was counted a few times. V and J are TRBV19 and TRBJ2-1; a possible D gene is TRBD1 (5 bases). Germline V lookup: CDR1 LNHDA, CDR2 SQIVND (reference sequence). The CDR3 has 17 amino acids. Trimming cost V 4 bases and J 1 base, with 17 bases left between them. The CDR3 DNA follows: TGTGCCAGTAGTACACCCCAGGGATCCCCATCCTACAATGAGCAGTTCTTC. It yields the protein CASSTPQGSPSYNEQFF.

This clonotype was picked up one time. Possible read error: a much larger clone is one base away. The chain is built from TRBV7-9 and TRBJ1-2, with 10 bases identical to TRBD1. The CDR3 loop spans 14 amino acids. Germline lookup yields CDR1 SEHNR and CDR2 FQNEAQ (reference sequence). CDR3 protein: CASSDETGGNGYSF. CDR3 DNA sequence: TGTGCCAGCAGCGACGAGACAGGGGGCAATGGCTACAGCTTC.

This clonotype was seen at least ten times. V and J are TRBV2 and TRBJ1-5; D remains ambiguous. Germline V gene lookup returns CDR1 SNHLY and CDR2 FYNNEI. The CDR3 runs 13 residues. Trimming shortened V by 3 bases and J by 6 bases, and 9 bases separated the two germline ends. This CDR3 reads CASSDRSTQPQHF. Here the CDR3 DNA reads TGTGCCAGCAGTGACCGGAGTACTCAGCCCCAGCATTTT.

DNA of the CDR3: TGTGCCTGGAGTGTACAAGGGGATTCACCCCTCCACTTT. Translation: CAWSVQGDSPLHF. The chain combines TRBV30 with TRBJ1-6, with a tentative D call TRBD1 (5 bases). This CDR3 has 13 residues. V was pared by 0 bases and J by 8 bases, with 8 bases between. Germline V gene lookup returns CDR1 GTSNPN and CDR2 SVGIG (reference sequence).

The chain combines TRBV20-1 with TRBJ2-1; D perhaps matches TRBD1 (6 bases). Per germline, CDR1 DFQATT and CDR2 SNEGSKA (reference sequence). Trimming removed 6 bases at V and 5 bases at J, with 14 bases between. The CDR3 extends over 13 amino acids. The CDR3 region has the DNA TGCAGTGCGGGGCTGAGGGGGAACAATGAGCAGTTCTTC. Protein sequence: CSAGLRGNNEQFF.

This clonotype was observed at least ten times. The V and J genes are TRBV2 and TRBJ2-5; 11 bases agree with TRBD2. Trimming cost V 3 bases and J 3 bases; bases outside gene matches: 15. The V gene's germline CDR1 is SNHLY and CDR2 FYNNEI. The CDR3 totals 19 residues. Here the CDR3 reads CASSDFSTSGREVEETQYF. The CDR3 nucleotides are TGTGCCAGCAGTGATTTTAGTACTAGCGGGAGAGAAGTTGAAGAGACCCAGTACTTC.

This chain joins TRBV20-1 and TRBJ2-7, with TRBD2 identical over 13 bases. The V gene's germline CDR1 is DFQATT and CDR2 SNEGSKA (reference sequence). The CDR3 consists of 16 residues. Trimming took 5 bases from V and 4 from J; bases not matched to a gene: 11. The CDR3 DNA follows: TGCAGTGCTCCCCACGCCGGGACTAGCGGGATATACGAGCAGTACTTC. It yields the protein CSAPHAGTSGIYEQYF.